Following are 10 T cell receptor beta chains from one sample sequenced in a study of T cell responses to AZD1222 COVID-19 vaccine (dated by TCRdb to about 2021). The library was obtained by the immunoSEQ multiplex PCR assay. In its TCRdb copy, this immuneACCESS table keeps in-frame sequences only and misses some clones. Where compared with another copy, unresolved V genes explain less than half of these, and the others have no known cause. The sample data list roughly 180,000 clones, and around 93% of these were observed just once. The ten largest clones take up roughly 9.8% of the sample. The meaning of the sample's time point label: baseline before first vaccination. The material sequenced was peripheral blood, taken on day 0 of AZD1222 vaccination. The source is an adult in good health.

The chain combines TRBV9 with TRBJ2-7, with D maybe TRBD2 (5 bases). The V gene lost 0 bases and the J gene lost 3 bases, with 10 bases spanning the gap. The germline V gene encodes CDR1 SGDLS and CDR2 YYNGEE. The CDR3 runs 14 residues. CDR3 bases: TGTGCCAGCAGCGTAGGGCTAGAGGGCTACGAGCAGTACTTC. Its translation: CASSVGLEGYEQYF.

This clone appeared a single time. The CDR3 sequence is CASSPGPWDSPLHF. The CDR3 nucleotides are TGTGCCAGTAGTCCGGGACCTTGGGATTCACCCCTCCACTTT. The rearrangement links TRBV19 to TRBJ1-6, with D perhaps TRBD1 (5 bases). Germline lookup yields CDR1 LNHDA and CDR2 SQIVND (reference sequence). The CDR3 has 14 amino acids. V lost 5 bases to trimming and J lost 8 bases, with 13 bases between them.

This clone was picked up one time. This rearrangement joins TRBV7-8 to TRBJ2-3; 8 bases are shared with TRBD2. Per the germline V gene, CDR1 is SGHVS and CDR2 is FQNEAQ. This CDR3 is built from 15 residues. V shed 1 base and J 4 bases; nucleotides not matched to a gene: 4. This CDR3 is CASSLVLAGSDTQYF. CDR3 nucleotide sequence: TGTGCCAGCAGCTTAGTTCTAGCGGGCTCAGATACGCAGTATTTT.

The V and J genes are TRBV5-5 and TRBJ2-7; D is perhaps TRBD2 (5 bases). Germline CDR1 is SGHKS and CDR2 is YYEKEE (reference sequence). The CDR3 spans 14 residues. With 4 bases removed from V and 3 bases from J, the gap between germline ends came to 14 bases. CDR3 protein: CASSRPGSVYEQYF. CDR3 sequence (DNA): TGTGCCAGCAGCCGGCCTGGTAGCGTCTACGAGCAGTACTTC.

The chain joins TRBV14 to TRBJ2-7, with D perhaps being TRBD1 or TRBD2 (6 bases each). This CDR3 has 14 residues. CDR1 is SGHDN and CDR2 is FVKESK in the germline V gene. Trimming took 6 bases from V and 7 from J, leaving 19 bases between them. CDR3 in DNA: TGTGCCAGCAGGCTTGGCGGGACAACGGGAGAGCAGTACTTC. As protein: CASRLGGTTGEQYF.

This chain connects TRBV29-1 to TRBJ1-1, with unresolved D. The germline CDR1 and CDR2 sequences are SQVTM and ANQGSEA. V dropped 7 bases and J dropped 1 base, with 10 bases sitting between them. CDR3 size: 12 residues. The CDR3 DNA is TGCAGCGATGCAGGTGAGAACACTGAAGCTTTCTTT. Its protein is CSDAGENTEAFF.

The gene calls are TRBV7-9 and TRBJ1-2; TRBD1 is a possible D gene (6 bases). Trimming left V 0 bases short and J 8 bases short, with 13 bases between. Germline-derived CDR1 and CDR2 are SEHNR and FQNEAQ (reference sequence). The CDR3 runs to 14 residues. CDR3 sequence (DNA): TGTGCCAGCAGCTTAGCGGGGGCACAGGGAGGCTACACCTTC. Translating gives CASSLAGAQGGYTF.

The rearrangement joins TRBV5-1 to TRBJ2-1, with D perhaps TRBD1 or TRBD2 (5 bases each). The germline V gene has CDR1 SGHRS and CDR2 YFSETQ. CDR3 length equals 17 residues. The V end lost 2 bases, the J end lost 2 bases, and 17 bases lay between the germline ends. CDR3 bases: TGCGCCAGCAGCTTCCGGGAAAGCAGGGTCCCCTACAATGAGCAGTTCTTC. Protein product: CASSFRESRVPYNEQFF.

The rearrangement links TRBV11-2 to TRBJ1-1; D is uncertain. The CDR3 extends over 16 amino acids. Germline CDR1 is SGHAT and CDR2 is FQNNGV. The V end lost 1 base, the J end lost 0 bases, and 12 bases lay between the germline ends. CDR3 DNA: TGTGCCAGCAGCTTAGTTGGGCAGAGTATGAACACTGAAGCTTTCTTT. The encoded protein is CASSLVGQSMNTEAFF.

The rearrangement uses TRBV4-3 and TRBJ2-1, with D perhaps matching TRBD1 or TRBD2 (5 bases each). This CDR3 is 15 amino acids long. V lost 2 bases and J 4 bases, leaving 12 bases between the germline ends. Germline loops: CDR1 LGHNA, CDR2 YSLEER. The CDR3 spells CASSQSWDAYNEQFF. CDR3 nucleotide sequence: TGCGCCAGCAGCCAATCCTGGGACGCTTACAATGAGCAGTTCTTC.